The clone carrying this T cell receptor (beta chain) was counted a few times. The antigen is not known. Other DNA sequences in this specimen translate into the identical CDR3. These data belong to a study of OX40 agonist ivuxolimab in advanced cancers. Study-level information: Eligibility admitted prior anti-PD-1, anti-PD-L1 or anti-CTLA-4 therapy; 35% to 40% had some.

The assay was immunoSEQ multiplex PCR, and TCRdb's table has in-frame clones only and misses some. The repertoire holds roughly 68,000 clones, less than 95% seen once, with approximately 1% in the top ten. Overall study findings and caveats: Relative to CD4+, CD8+ T cells held more expanded clones on average.

This CDR3 has 14 residues. Germline assignment: CDR1 GTSNPN and CDR2 SVGIG (reference sequence). Trimming pared 3 bases from V and 4 bases from J, leaving 12 bases between. Autoimmune disease history or systemic immunosuppression was exclusionary. The genes are TRBV30 and TRBJ2-2; the D gene is possibly TRBD2 (6 bases). The material was CD4+ or CD8+ T cells sorted from blood, obtained in a trial of the OX40 agonist ivuxolimab. The origin of this receptor is an adult with an advanced solid tumor such as melanoma, head and neck, liver or kidney cancer. DNA of the CDR3: TGTGCCTGGAGCAAGGACTACTCCACCGGGGAGCTGTTTTTT. Amino acids: CAWSKDYSTGELFF.